These 17 T cell receptor beta chains were all obtained from the same sample, sequenced in a study of blood T cell repertoires in COVID-19. Assay: immunoSEQ multiplex PCR; the TCRdb copy retains only in-frame clones and omits some. The table records roughly 79,000 clones, 87% of them present only once. The source material was peripheral blood. Source of these receptors: a woman of 80 years or more with active or convalescent COVID-19.

The chain is built from TRBV18 and TRBJ2-7; D possibly corresponds to TRBD1 (7 bases). Trimming removed 6 bases at V and 1 base at J, with 13 bases between. The CDR3 is 14 amino acids. Germline CDR1 KGHSH, CDR2 LQKENI. As DNA, the CDR3 is TGTGCCAGCTCCAGGGCAGGGGGGTCCTACGAGCAGTACTTC. This codes for CASSRAGGSYEQYF.

V usage is TRBV6-6 and J usage is TRBJ2-7; TRBD1 matches 7 bases. Unmatched junction bases numbered 7, after V lost 2 bases and J lost 3 bases. The CDR3 has 15 residues. In germline, CDR1 is MNHNY, CDR2 SVGAGI (reference sequence). The CDR3 coding sequence is TGTGCCAGCAGTTACGGAACAGGGGTGATCTACGAGCAGTACTTC. This codes for CASSYGTGVIYEQYF.

The chain couples TRBV6-5 to TRBJ2-3; D gene uncertain. The V gene's germline CDR1 is MNHEY and CDR2 SVGAGI. Trimming stripped 6 bases from V and 0 bases from J, with 4 bases between. This CDR3 has 12 residues. DNA of the CDR3: TGTGCCAGCAGGACTAGCACAGATACGCAGTATTTT. Its translation: CASRTSTDTQYF.

This chain links TRBV28 with TRBJ2-1, with 7 bases that match TRBD2. Trimming took 2 bases from V and 9 from J; bases not matched to a gene: 7. The CDR3 runs 14 residues. Per the germline V gene, CDR1 is MDHEN and CDR2 is SYDVKM. DNA for the CDR3: TGTGCCAGCAGTTTAAATCTGCGGGAGACTGAGCAGTTCTTC. The encoded protein is CASSLNLRETEQFF.

The chain recombines TRBV18 with TRBJ1-1, with D perhaps TRBD1 (5 bases). From germline, CDR1 is KGHSH and CDR2 LQKENI. CDR3 length equals 15 residues. V was cut by 4 bases and J by 0 bases, with 12 bases left in between. The CDR3 spells CASSHTGGLNTEAFF. CDR3 sequence (DNA): TGTGCCAGCTCACACACCGGGGGGTTGAACACTGAAGCTTTCTTT.

This chain connects TRBV11-3 to TRBJ1-1; tentatively, D is TRBD1 (6 bases). The CDR3 is made up of 13 amino acids. The V and J ends lost 5 bases and 4 bases respectively, with 11 bases between them. The V gene's germline CDR1 is SGHNT and CDR2 YENEEA. CDR3 nucleotides: TGTGCCAGCAGCCTCGACAGGCTCACTGAAGCTTTCTTT. This codes for CASSLDRLTEAFF.

The chain uses TRBV9 and TRBJ2-5; the match to TRBD2 covers 12 bases. This CDR3 has 16 residues. J was trimmed by 2 bases and V by 3 bases; bases with no gene match: 5. Per germline, CDR1 SGDLS and CDR2 YYNGEE. CDR3 sequence reads: CASSANLAGGQETQYF. Here the CDR3 DNA reads TGTGCCAGCAGCGCCAATCTAGCGGGGGGGCAAGAGACCCAGTACTTC.

The chain links TRBV24-1 to TRBJ1-2; D remains unclear. This CDR3 has 13 residues. The V end lost 3 bases, the J end lost 0 bases, and 4 bases lay between the germline ends. Germline values: CDR1 KGHDR, CDR2 SFDVKD. As DNA, the CDR3 is TGTGCCACCAGTGATCCCACTAACTATGGCTACACCTTC. It yields the protein CATSDPTNYGYTF.

The genes are TRBV19 and TRBJ2-5, with 10 bases fitting TRBD2. From germline, CDR1 is LNHDA and CDR2 SQIVND (reference sequence). Trimming at V came to 3 bases and at J to 4 bases, leaving 11 bases not matched to a gene. The CDR3 is 17 residues long. CDR3 DNA sequence: TGTGCCAGTAGTATGGGGGGGCTAGCGGGAGCGGCAGAGACCCAGTACTTC. It encodes CASSMGGLAGAAETQYF.

The V gene is TRBV18, the J gene TRBJ2-5, with 12 nucleotides matching TRBD2. The CDR3 sequence is 17 residues long. The germline gives CDR1 KGHSH, CDR2 LQKENI. Germline trimming cut 3 bases from V and 4 bases from J; bases unmatched to any gene: 9. Here the CDR3 reads CASSPRTGLAGGETQYF. In nucleotides, the CDR3 is TGTGCCAGCTCACCGAGGACGGGACTAGCGGGTGGAGAGACCCAGTACTTC.

V is TRBV29-1 and J is TRBJ2-6; TRBD2 might be the D (5 bases). Trimming pared 3 bases from V and 0 bases from J, leaving 9 bases between. CDR3 length: 15 amino acids. Germline values: CDR1 SQVTM, CDR2 ANQGSEA. The CDR3 region is CSVEVRGSGANVLTF. The CDR3 bases are TGCAGCGTTGAGGTTCGGGGCTCTGGGGCCAACGTCCTGACTTTC.

In its sample, this clone was seen many times. The chain carries TRBV15 and TRBJ1-5; tentatively, D is TRBD1 (6 bases). The CDR3 extends over 15 amino acids. Germline V gene sequence: CDR1 LNHNV, CDR2 YYDKDF (reference sequence). Trimming took 0 bases from V and 5 from J, leaving 11 bases between them. The CDR3 protein is CATSRDTGNHQPQHF. For the CDR3, the DNA is TGTGCCACCAGCAGAGATACAGGGAATCATCAGCCCCAGCATTTT.

The rearrangement uses TRBV4-1 and TRBJ2-7; TRBD1 might be the D (5 bases). From germline, CDR1 is MGHRA and CDR2 YSYEKL. V was pared by 2 bases and J by 4 bases, with 15 bases between. The length of the CDR3 is 15 residues. The CDR3 region is CASSQRQLGEYEQYF. CDR3 in DNA: TGCGCCAGCAGCCAACGACAGCTTGGGGAATACGAGCAGTACTTC.

The J gene is TRBJ2-1, the V gene TRBV29-1; 8 nucleotides line up with TRBD2. V lost 5 bases and J lost 4; bases outside the gene matches: 7. The germline V gene has CDR1 SQVTM and CDR2 ANQGSEA. The CDR3 sequence is 14 residues long. CDR3 sequence reads: CSVPASGHYNEQFF. DNA of the CDR3: TGCAGCGTTCCCGCTAGCGGGCATTACAATGAGCAGTTCTTC.

Regarding this clone: The junction does not match germline at one end; this may be a read error. The chain links TRBV18 to TRBJ1-1; 7 nucleotides match TRBD1. Germline V CDR1 and CDR2: KGHSH, LQKENI. CDR3 length: 17 amino acids. In DNA form, the CDR3 reads TGTGCCAGCTCACCACGGACAGGCTGGGTGAGGAACGCTGAAGCTTTCTTT. Translated: CASSPRTGWVRNAEAFF.

The J gene is TRBJ1-4, the V gene TRBV29-1; 7 bases agree with TRBD1. The CDR3 runs to 14 residues. Germline V CDR1 and CDR2: SQVTM, ANQGSEA. Trimming removed 6 bases from V and 8 bases from J; junction bases left unmatched: 12. CDR3 protein: CSVAGGHIKEKLFF. The CDR3 nucleotides are TGCAGCGTGGCAGGGGGACACATAAAGGAAAAACTGTTTTTT. Full variable domain (missing parts from reference TRBV29-1 and TRBJ1-4): SAVISQKPSRDICQRGTSLTIQCQVDSQVTMMFWYRQQPGQSLTLIATANQGSEATYESGFVIDKFPISRPNLTFSTLTVSNMSPEDSSIYLCSVAGGHIKEKLFFGSGTQLSVL.

This chain links TRBV13 with TRBJ2-7; 11 nucleotides match TRBD1. The CDR3 is 15 amino acids. Germline-derived CDR1 and CDR2 are PRHDT and FYEKMQ (reference sequence). V gave up 5 bases and J gave up 3 bases; unmatched junction bases: 6. CDR3 protein: CASSRTGTGGYEQYF. As DNA, the CDR3 is TGTGCCAGCAGCCGGACCGGGACAGGGGGCTACGAGCAGTACTTC.